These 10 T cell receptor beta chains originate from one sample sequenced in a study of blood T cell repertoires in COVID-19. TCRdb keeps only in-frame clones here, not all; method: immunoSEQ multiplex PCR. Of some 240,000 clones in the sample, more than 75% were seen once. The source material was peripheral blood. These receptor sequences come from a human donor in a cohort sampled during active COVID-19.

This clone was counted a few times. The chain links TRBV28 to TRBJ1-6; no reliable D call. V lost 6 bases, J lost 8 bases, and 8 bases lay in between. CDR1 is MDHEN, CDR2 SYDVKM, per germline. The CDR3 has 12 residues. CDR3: CASRLRDSPLHF. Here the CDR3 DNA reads TGTGCCAGCAGGCTGAGAGATTCACCCCTCCACTTT.

Here the CDR3 DNA reads TGTGCCAGCAACCTACTCAATGAGCAGTTCTTC. The encoded protein is CASNLLNEQFF. The chain couples TRBV6-6 to TRBJ2-1; D uncertain. V was trimmed by 7 bases and J by 6 bases, leaving 7 bases between them. Germline values: CDR1 MNHNY, CDR2 SVGAGI (reference sequence). This CDR3 is 11 amino acids long.

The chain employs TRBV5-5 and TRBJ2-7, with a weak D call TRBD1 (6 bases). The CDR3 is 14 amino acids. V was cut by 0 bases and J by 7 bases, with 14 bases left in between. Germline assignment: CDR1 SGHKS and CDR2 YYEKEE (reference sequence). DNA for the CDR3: TGTGCCAGCAGCTTGGAACTGGGGGCAGGAGAGCAGTACTTC. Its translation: CASSLELGAGEQYF.

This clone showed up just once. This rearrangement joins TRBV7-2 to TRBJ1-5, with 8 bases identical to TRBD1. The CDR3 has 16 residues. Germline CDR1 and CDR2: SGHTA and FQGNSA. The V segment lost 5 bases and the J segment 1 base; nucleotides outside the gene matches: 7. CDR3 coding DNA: TGTGCCAGCAGCGCGTCAGGGGGCGCGAGCAATCAGCCCCAGCATTTT. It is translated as CASSASGGASNQPQHF.

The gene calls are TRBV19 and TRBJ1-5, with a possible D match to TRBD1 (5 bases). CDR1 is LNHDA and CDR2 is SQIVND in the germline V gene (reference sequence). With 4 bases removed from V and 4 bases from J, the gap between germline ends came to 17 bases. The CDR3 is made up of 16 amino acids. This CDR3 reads CASSTRQYVGNQPQHF. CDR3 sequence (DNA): TGTGCCAGTAGTACCCGACAGTACGTCGGTAATCAGCCCCAGCATTTT.

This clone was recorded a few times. The CDR3 DNA sequence: TGTGCCAGTAAGAGCGGGAGGAACACCGGGGAGCTGTTTTTT. It translates to CASKSGRNTGELFF. The V and J genes are TRBV19 and TRBJ2-2, with TRBD2 matching 8 bases. The CDR3 length is 14 residues. The junction had 2 bases not matched to a gene; V was cut back by 7 bases and J by 1 base. Germline lookup yields CDR1 LNHDA and CDR2 SQIVND (reference sequence).

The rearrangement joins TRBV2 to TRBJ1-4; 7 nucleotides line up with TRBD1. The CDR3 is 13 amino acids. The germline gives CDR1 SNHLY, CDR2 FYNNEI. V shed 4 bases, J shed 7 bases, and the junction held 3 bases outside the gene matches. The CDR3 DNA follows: TGTGCCAGCAGTGTTAACAGGGGTGAAAAACTGTTTTTT. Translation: CASSVNRGEKLFF.

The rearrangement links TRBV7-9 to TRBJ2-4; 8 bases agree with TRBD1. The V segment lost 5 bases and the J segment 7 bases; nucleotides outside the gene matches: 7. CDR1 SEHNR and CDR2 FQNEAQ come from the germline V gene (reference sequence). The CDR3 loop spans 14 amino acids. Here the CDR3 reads CASSPLTGENIQYF. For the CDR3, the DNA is TGTGCCAGCAGCCCGCTGACAGGGGAGAACATTCAGTACTTC. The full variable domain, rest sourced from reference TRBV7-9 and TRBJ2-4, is DTGVSQNPRHKITKRGQNVTFRCDPISEHNRLYWYRQTLGQGPEFLTYFQNEAQLEKSRLLSDRFSAERPKGSFSTLEIQRTEQGDSAMYLCASSPLTGENIQYFGAGTRLSVL.

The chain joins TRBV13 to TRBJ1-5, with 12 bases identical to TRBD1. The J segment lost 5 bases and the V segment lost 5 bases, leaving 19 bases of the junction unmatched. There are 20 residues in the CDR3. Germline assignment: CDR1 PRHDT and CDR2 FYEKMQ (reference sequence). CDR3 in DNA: TGTGCCAGCAGCCTCTTCGAGAGGAGAACGGGACAGGGGGCGGATCAGCCCCAGCATTTT. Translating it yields CASSLFERRTGQGADQPQHF.

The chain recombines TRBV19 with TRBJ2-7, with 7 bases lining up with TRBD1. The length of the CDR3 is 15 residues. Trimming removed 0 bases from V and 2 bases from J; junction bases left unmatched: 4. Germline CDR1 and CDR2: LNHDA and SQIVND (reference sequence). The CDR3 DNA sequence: TGTGCCAGTAGTATAGAGGGGACAGCAACCTACGAGCAGTACTTC. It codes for CASSIEGTATYEQYF.